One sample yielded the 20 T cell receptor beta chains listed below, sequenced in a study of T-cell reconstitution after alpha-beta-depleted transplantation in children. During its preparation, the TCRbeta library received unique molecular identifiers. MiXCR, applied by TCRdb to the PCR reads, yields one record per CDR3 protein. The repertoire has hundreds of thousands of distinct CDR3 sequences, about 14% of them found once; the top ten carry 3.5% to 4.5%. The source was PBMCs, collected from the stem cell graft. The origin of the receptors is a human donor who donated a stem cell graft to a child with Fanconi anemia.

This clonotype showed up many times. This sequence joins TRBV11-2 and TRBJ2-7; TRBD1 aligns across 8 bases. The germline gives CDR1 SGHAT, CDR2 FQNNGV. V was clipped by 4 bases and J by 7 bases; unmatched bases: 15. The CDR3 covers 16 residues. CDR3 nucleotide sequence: TGTGCCAGCAGCTCCCGAGACAGGACAGGGAAAGAAGAGCAGTACTTC. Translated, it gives CASSSRDRTGKEEQYF.

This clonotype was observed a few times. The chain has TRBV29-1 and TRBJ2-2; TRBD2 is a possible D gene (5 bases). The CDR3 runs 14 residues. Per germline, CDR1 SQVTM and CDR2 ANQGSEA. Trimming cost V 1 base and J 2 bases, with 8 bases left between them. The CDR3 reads CSVEGTPNTGELFF. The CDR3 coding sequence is TGCAGCGTTGAAGGGACTCCAAACACCGGGGAGCTGTTTTTT.

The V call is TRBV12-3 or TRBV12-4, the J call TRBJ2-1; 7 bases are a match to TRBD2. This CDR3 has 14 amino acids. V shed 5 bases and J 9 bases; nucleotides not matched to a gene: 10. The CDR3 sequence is CASSPGGYLSEQFF. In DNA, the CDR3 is TGTGCCAGCAGTCCCGGGGGGTATCTCAGTGAGCAGTTCTTC.

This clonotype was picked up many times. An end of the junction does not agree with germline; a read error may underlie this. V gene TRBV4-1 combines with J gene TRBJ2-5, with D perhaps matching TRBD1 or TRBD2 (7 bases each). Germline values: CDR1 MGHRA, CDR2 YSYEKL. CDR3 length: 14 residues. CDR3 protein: CASSQGGPQETQYF. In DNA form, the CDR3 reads TGTGCCAGCAGCCAGGGGGGGCCTCAAGAGACCCAGTACTTC.

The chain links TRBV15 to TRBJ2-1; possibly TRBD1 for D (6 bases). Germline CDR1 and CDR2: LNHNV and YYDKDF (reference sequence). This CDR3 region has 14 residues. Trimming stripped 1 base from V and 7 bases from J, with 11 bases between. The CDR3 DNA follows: TGTGCCACCAGCAGAGGCCCAGGGGAAAATGAGCAGTTCTTC. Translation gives CATSRGPGENEQFF.

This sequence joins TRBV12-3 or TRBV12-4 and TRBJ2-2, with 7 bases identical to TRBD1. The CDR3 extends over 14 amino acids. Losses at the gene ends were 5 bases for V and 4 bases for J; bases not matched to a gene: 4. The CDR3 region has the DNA TGTGCCAGCAGTCCGGACAGGCTCACCGGGGAGCTGTTTTTT. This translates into CASSPDRLTGELFF.

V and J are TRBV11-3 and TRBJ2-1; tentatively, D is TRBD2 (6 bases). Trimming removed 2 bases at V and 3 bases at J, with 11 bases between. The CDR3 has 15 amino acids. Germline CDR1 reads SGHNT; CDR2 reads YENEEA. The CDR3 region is CASSLSGSNYNEQFF. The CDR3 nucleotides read TGTGCCAGCAGCTTAAGCGGGTCCAACTACAATGAGCAGTTCTTC. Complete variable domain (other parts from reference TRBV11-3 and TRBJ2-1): EAGVVQSPRYKIIEKKQPVAFWCNPISGHNTLYWYLQNLGQGPELLIRYENEEAVDDSQLPKDRFSAERLKGVDSTLKIQPAELGDSAVYLCASSLSGSNYNEQFFGPGTRLTVL.

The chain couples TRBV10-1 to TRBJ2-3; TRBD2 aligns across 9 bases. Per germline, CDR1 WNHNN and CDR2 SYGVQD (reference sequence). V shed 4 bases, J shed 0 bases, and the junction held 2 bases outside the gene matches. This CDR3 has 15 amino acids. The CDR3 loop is CASSASGASTDTQYF. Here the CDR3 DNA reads TGCGCCAGCAGTGCTAGCGGGGCTAGCACAGATACGCAGTATTTT.

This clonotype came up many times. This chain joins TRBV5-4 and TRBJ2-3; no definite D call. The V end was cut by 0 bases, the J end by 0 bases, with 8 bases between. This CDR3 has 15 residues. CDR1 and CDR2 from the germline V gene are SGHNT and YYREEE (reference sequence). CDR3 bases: TGTGCCAGCAGCTTGGGCTCGGTTAGCACAGATACGCAGTATTTT. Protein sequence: CASSLGSVSTDTQYF.

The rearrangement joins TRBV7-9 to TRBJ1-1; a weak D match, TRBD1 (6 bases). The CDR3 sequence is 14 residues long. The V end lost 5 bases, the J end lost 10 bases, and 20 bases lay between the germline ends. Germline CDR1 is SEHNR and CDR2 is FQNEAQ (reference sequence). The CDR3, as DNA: TGTGCCAGCAGCCCCCGACAGGCCACCCGACGAGCTTTCTTT. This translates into CASSPRQATRRAFF. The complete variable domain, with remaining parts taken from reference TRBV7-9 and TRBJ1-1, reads DTGVSQNPRHKITKRGQNVTFRCDPISEHNRLYWYRQTLGQGPEFLTYFQNEAQLEKSRLLSDRFSAERPKGSFSTLEIQRTEQGDSAMYLCASSPRQATRRAFFGQGTRLTVV.

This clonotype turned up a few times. CDR3 nucleotides: TGTGCCAGCAGCGTAGAGGCAGGGGGCGGCTATGAGCAGTTCTTC. Its translation is CASSVEAGGGYEQFF. V and J are TRBV9 and TRBJ2-1; 8 bases match TRBD1. This CDR3 spans 15 amino acids. CDR1 is SGDLS, CDR2 YYNGEE, per germline. V trimming: 0 bases; J trimming: 8 bases; junction bases outside the gene matches: 7.

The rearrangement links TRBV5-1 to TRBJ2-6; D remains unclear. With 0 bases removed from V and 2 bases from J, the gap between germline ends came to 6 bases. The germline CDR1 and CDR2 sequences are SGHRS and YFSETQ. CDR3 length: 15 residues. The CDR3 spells CASSLEVPGANVLTF. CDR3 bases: TGCGCCAGCAGCTTGGAGGTCCCTGGGGCCAACGTCCTGACTTTC.

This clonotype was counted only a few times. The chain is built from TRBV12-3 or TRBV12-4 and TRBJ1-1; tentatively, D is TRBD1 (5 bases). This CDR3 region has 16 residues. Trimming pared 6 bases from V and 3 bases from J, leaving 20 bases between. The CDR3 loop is CASREVGGFGDTEAFF. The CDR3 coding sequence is TGTGCCAGCAGAGAAGTGGGGGGTTTTGGCGACACTGAAGCTTTCTTT.

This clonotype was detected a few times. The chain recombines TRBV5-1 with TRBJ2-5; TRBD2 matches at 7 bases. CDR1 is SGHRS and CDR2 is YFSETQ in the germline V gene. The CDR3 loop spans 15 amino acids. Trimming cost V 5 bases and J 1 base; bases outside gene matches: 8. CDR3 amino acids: CASRLGLDFQETQYF. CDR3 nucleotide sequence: TGCGCCAGCAGACTAGGACTAGACTTCCAAGAGACCCAGTACTTC.

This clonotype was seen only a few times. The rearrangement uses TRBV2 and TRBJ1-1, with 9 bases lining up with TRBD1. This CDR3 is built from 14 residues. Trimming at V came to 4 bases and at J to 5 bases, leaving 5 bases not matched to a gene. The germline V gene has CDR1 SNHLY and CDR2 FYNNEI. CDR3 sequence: CASSVDRGNTEAFF. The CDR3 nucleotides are TGTGCCAGCAGTGTGGACAGGGGAAATACTGAAGCTTTCTTT. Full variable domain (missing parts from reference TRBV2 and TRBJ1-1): EPEVTQTPSHQVTQMGQEVILRCVPISNHLYFYWYRQILGQKVEFLVSFYNNEISEKSEIFDDQFSVERPDGSNFTLKIRSTKLEDSAMYFCASSVDRGNTEAFFGQGTRLTVV.

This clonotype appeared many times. The CDR3 DNA sequence: TGCGCCAGCAGCTTGGCTGGGGGTAGAGGAGAGACCCAGTACTTC. This translates into CASSLAGGRGETQYF. The chain uses TRBV5-1 and TRBJ2-5; D may be TRBD1 or TRBD2 (5 bases each). CDR1 is SGHRS, CDR2 YFSETQ, per germline. V shed 0 bases and J shed 4 bases, with 13 bases lying between them. This CDR3 is 15 amino acids long.

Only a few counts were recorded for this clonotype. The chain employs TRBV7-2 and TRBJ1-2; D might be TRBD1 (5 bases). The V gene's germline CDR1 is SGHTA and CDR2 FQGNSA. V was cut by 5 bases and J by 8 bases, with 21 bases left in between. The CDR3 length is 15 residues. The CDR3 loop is CASSQGRGGSEGYTF. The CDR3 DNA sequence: TGTGCCAGCAGCCAAGGGAGGGGAGGATCGGAAGGCTACACCTTC. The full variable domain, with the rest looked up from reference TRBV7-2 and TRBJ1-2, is GAGVSQSPSNKVTEKGKDVELRCDPISGHTALYWYRQSLGQGLEFLIYFQGNSAPDKSGLPSDRFSAERTGGSVSTLTIQRTQQEDSAVYLCASSQGRGGSEGYTFGSGTRLTVV.

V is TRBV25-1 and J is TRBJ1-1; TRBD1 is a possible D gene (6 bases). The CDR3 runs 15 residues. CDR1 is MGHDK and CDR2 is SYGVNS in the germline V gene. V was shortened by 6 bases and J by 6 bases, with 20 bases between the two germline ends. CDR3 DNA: TGTGCCAGCAGCGGTAGGGGGGCTAGGATCGCTGAAGCTTTCTTT. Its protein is CASSGRGARIAEAFF.

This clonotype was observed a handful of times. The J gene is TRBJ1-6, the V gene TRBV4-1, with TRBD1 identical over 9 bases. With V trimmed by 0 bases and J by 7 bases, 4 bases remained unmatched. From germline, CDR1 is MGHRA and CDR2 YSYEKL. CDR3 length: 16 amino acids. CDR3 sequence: CASSQDATGGNSPLHF. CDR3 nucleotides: TGCGCCAGCAGCCAAGATGCGACAGGGGGGAATTCACCCCTCCACTTT.

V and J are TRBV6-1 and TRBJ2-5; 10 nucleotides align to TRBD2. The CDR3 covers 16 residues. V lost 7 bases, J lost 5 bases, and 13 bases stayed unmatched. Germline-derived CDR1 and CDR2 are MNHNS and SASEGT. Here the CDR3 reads CASIPRERGGGETQYF. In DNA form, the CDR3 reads TGTGCCAGCATTCCCAGAGAGCGGGGGGGAGGTGAGACCCAGTACTTC.